This T cell receptor (beta chain) was profiled in a study of blood T cell repertoires in COVID-19. Original methodology: Nucleated cell counts were estimated from reference gene primer amplification. Some clones are missing from TCRdb's copy, which holds only in-frame ones; the method was immunoSEQ multiplex PCR. That table is the source of V, J and clone size, and D and trimming were worked out from the DNA. Here the sample spans around 250,000 clones, about 87% being singletons. In its sample, this clone was seen a few times. The CDR3 runs to 14 residues. V dropped 2 bases and J dropped 6 bases, with 14 bases sitting between them. Germline-derived CDR1 and CDR2 are WNHNN and SYGVQD (reference sequence).

The V and J genes are TRBV10-1 and TRBJ2-7, with D possibly TRBD2 on 6 matching bases. The specimen sequenced was PBMCs or T cells enriched from blood (not recorded which). This clonotype was sampled from a woman in her thirties or forties with acute COVID-19. DNA of the CDR3: TGCGCCAGCAGTGAGGTCGTGGGAGGCCCCGAGCAGTACTTC. It specifies CASSEVVGGPEQYF.